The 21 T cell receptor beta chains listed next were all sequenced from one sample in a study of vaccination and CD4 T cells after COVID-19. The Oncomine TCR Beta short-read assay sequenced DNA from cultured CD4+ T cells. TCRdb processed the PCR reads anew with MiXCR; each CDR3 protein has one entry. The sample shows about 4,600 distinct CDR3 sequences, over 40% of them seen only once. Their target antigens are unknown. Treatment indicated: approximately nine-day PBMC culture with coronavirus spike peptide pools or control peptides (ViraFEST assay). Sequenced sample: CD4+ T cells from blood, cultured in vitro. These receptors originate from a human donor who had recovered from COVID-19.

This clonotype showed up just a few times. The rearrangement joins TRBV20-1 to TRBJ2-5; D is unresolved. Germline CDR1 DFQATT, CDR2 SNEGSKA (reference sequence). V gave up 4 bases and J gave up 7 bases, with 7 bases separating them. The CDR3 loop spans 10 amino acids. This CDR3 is CSATNVTQYF. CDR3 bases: TGCAGTGCTACTAACGTGACCCAGTACTTC.

The CDR3 is CASSPRTEFSGYTF. The CDR3 nucleotides are TGTGCCAGCTCACCAAGGACAGAGTTCTCTGGCTACACCTTC. J is TRBJ1-2 and V is TRBV18; D is perhaps TRBD1 (6 bases). Germline assignment: CDR1 KGHSH and CDR2 LQKENI. The CDR3 consists of 14 residues. The V end lost 2 bases, the J end lost 7 bases, and 14 bases lay between the germline ends. Supplemented by reference TRBV18 and TRBJ1-2, the full variable domain reads NAGVMQNPRHLVRRRGQEARLRCSPMKGHSHVYWYRQLPEEGLKFMVYLQKENIIDESGMPKERFSAEFPKEGPSILRIQQVVRGDSAAYFCASSPRTEFSGYTFGSGTRLTVV.

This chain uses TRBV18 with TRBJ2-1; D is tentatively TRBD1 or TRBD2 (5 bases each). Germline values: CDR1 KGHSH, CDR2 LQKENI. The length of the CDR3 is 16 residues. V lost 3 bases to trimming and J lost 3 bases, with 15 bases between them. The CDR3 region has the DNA TGTGCCAGCTCACCTCCAGGGAGATGGATCTACAATGAGCAGTTCTTC. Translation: CASSPPGRWIYNEQFF.

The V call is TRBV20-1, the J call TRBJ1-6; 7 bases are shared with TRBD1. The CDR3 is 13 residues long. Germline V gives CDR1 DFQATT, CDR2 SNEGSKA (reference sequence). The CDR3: CGTRGQPNSPLHF. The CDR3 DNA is TGCGGAACGAGGGGACAGCCCAATTCACCCCTCCACTTT.

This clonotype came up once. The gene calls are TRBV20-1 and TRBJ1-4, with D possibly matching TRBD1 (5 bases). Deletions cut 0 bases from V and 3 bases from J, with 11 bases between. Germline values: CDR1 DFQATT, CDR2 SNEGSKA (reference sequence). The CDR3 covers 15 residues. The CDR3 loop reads CSARDAGVANEKLFF. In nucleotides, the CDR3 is TGCAGTGCTAGAGATGCGGGGGTGGCTAATGAAAAACTGTTTTTT.

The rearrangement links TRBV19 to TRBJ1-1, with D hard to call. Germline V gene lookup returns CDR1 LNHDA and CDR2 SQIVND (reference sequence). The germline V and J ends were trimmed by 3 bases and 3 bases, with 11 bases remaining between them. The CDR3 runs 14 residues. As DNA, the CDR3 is TGTGCCAGTAGTATGGCGTGGGGAGACACTGAAGCTTTCTTT. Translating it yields CASSMAWGDTEAFF.

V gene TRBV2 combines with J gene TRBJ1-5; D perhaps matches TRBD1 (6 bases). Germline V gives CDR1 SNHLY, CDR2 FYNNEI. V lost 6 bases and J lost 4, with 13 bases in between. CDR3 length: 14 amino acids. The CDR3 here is CASRGGTTNQPQHF. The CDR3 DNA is TGTGCCAGCAGGGGTGGGACAACAAATCAGCCCCAGCATTTT.

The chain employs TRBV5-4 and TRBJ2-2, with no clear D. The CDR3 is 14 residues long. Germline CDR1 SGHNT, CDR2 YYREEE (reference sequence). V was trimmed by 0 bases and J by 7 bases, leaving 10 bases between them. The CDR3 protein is CASSLDSVHGELFF. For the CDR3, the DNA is TGTGCCAGCAGCTTGGACTCCGTACACGGGGAGCTGTTTTTT. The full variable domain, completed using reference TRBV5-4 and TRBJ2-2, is ETGVTQSPTHLIKTRGQQVTLRCSSQSGHNTVSWYQQALGQGPQFIFQYYREEENGRGNFPPRFSGLQFPNYSSELNVNALELDDSALYLCASSLDSVHGELFFGEGSRLTVL.

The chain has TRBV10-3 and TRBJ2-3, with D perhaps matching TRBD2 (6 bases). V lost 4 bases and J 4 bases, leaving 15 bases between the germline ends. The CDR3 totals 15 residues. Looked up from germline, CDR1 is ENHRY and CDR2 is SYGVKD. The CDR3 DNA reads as TGTGCCATCAGTGTATCGGGCGGGGCGGCAGATACGCAGTATTTT. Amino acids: CAISVSGGAADTQYF.

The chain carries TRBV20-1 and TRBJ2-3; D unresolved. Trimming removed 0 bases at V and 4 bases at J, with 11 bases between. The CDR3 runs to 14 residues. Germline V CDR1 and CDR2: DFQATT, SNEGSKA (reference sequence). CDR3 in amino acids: CSAREGFHADTQYF. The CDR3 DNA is TGCAGTGCTAGAGAGGGTTTCCACGCAGATACGCAGTATTTT.

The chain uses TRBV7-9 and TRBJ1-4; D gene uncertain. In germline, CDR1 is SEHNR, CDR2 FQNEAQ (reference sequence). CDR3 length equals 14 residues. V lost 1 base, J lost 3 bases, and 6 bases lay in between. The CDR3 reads CASSLGKANEKLFF. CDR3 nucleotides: TGTGCCAGCAGCTTAGGGAAGGCTAATGAAAAACTGTTTTTT.

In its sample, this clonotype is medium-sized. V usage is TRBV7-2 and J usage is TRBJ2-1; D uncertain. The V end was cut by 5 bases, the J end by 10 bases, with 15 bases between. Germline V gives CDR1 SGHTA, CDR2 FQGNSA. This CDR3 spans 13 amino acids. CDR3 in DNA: TGTGCCAGCAGCCCCCTCTTATACGGCGAGCAGTTCTTC. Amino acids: CASSPLLYGEQFF.

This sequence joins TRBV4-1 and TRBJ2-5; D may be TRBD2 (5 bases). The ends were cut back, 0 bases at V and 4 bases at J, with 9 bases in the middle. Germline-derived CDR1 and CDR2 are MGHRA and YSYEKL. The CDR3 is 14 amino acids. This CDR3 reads CASSQDMAGETQYF. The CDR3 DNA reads TGCGCCAGCAGCCAAGATATGGCGGGAGAGACCCAGTACTTC.

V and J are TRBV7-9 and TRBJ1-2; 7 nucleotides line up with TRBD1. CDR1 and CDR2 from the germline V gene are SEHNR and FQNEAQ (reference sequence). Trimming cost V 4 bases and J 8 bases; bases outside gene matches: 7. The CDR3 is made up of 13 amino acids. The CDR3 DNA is TGTGCCAGCAGCTCCTACACAGGGGACGGCTACACCTTC. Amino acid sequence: CASSSYTGDGYTF.

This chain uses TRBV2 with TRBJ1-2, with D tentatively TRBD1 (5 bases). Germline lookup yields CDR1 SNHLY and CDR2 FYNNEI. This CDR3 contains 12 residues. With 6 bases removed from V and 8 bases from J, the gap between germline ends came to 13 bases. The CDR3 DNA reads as TGTGCCAGCAGGGATGGGACGTGGGGCTACACCTTC. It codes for CASRDGTWGYTF. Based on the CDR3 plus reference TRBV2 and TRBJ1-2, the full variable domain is EPEVTQTPSHQVTQMGQEVILRCVPISNHLYFYWYRQILGQKVEFLVSFYNNEISEKSEIFDDQFSVERPDGSNFTLKIRSTKLEDSAMYFCASRDGTWGYTFGSGTRLTVV.

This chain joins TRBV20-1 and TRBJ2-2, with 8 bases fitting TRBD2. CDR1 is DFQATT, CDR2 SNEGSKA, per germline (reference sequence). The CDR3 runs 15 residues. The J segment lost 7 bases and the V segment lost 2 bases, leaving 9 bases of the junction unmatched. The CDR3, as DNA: TGCAGTGCTAGATCCACGGGGGGGCGCGACGGGGAGCTGTTTTTT. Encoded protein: CSARSTGGRDGELFF.

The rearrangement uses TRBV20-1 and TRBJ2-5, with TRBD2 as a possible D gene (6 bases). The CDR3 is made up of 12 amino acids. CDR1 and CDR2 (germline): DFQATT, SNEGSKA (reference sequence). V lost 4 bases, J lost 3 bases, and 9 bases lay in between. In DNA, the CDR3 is TGCAGTGCTACTAGCGCGGAAGAGACCCAGTACTTC. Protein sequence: CSATSAEETQYF.

CDR3 region: CASSPDRHSYEQYF. CDR3 DNA: TGTGCCAGCAGCCCCGACCGGCACTCCTACGAGCAGTACTTC. The genes are TRBV7-2 and TRBJ2-7; D remains unclear. Looked up from germline, CDR1 is SGHTA and CDR2 is FQGNSA. CDR3 size: 14 residues. The V end was cut by 5 bases, the J end by 0 bases, with 11 bases between.

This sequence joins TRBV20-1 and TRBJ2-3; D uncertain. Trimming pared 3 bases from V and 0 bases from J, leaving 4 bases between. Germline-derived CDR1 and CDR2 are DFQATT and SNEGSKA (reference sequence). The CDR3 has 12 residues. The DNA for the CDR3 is TGCAGTGCTAGGCCAAGCACAGATACGCAGTATTTT. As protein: CSARPSTDTQYF.

The CDR3 sequence: CASNWGGILAGELFF. The CDR3 region has the DNA TGTGCCAGTAATTGGGGCGGGATACTCGCCGGGGAGCTGTTTTTT. V and J are TRBV19 and TRBJ2-2, with D possibly TRBD2 on 6 matching bases. Trimming removed 7 bases at V and 6 bases at J, with 18 bases between. Germline lookup yields CDR1 LNHDA and CDR2 SQIVND (reference sequence). The CDR3 is 15 amino acids.

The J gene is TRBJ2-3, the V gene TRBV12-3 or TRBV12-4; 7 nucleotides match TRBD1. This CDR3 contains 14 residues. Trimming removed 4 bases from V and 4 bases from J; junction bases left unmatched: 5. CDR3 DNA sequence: TGTGCCAGCAGTTCCCACAGGGGATCAGATACGCAGTATTTT. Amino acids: CASSSHRGSDTQYF.